This T cell receptor beta chain was sequenced during a study of control samples from healthy donors and cancer patients. This CDR3 contains 15 residues. V lost 0 bases and J 0 bases, leaving 7 bases between the germline ends. The germline V gene encodes CDR1 SGHDT and CDR2 YYEEEE. Generated by immunoSEQ multiplex PCR, the TCRdb table keeps only in-frame clones and is missing some. Of under 110,000 clones listed, about 89% are singletons. The receptor was isolated from a young man in good health. The sample taken for sequencing was blood. V usage is TRBV5-6 and J usage is TRBJ2-1; D remains ambiguous. This CDR3 reads CASSLGALSYNEQFF. The CDR3, as DNA: TGTGCCAGCAGCTTGGGAGCACTCTCCTACAATGAGCAGTTCTTC.